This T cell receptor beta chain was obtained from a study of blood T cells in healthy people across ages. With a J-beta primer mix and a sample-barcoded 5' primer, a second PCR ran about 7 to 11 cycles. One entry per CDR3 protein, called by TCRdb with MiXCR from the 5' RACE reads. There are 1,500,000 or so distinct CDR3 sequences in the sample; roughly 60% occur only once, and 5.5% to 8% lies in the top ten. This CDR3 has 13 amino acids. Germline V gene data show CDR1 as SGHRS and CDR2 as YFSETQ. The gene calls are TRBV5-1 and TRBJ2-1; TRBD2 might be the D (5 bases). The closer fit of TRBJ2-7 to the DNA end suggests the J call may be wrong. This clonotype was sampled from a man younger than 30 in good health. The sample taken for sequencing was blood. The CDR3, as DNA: TGCGCCAGCAGGGCCTCACTAGGACACGAGCAGTACTTC. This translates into CASRASLGHEQYF.